Here is one T cell receptor (beta chain) with its context. Naive CD8 populations comprised CD45RO-negative cells positively selected for CCR7, excluding terminally differentiated effector memory CD45RA+ cells. The data stem from a study of shared clonotypes between healthy human individuals. Background on the study: CD4 naive and memory got three plates each, CD8 naive two, CD8 memory one.

The length of the CDR3 is 13 residues. CDR1 and CDR2 from the germline V gene are MDHEN and SYDVKM. V was cut by 2 bases and J by 6 bases, with 8 bases left in between. Genomic DNA per cell subset filled all wells of several immunoSEQ plates. Authors' methods: ImmunoSEQ output lacked quality scores and full-length reads, limiting matched filtering. This table comes from immunoSEQ multiplex PCR, and its TCRdb copy is limited to in-frame clones, with some not included. The DNA gave D and trimming, while V, J and clone size come from that table. The table shows about 1,900,000 clones, with over 85% occurring only once.

This chain joins TRBV28 and TRBJ2-1; D is possibly TRBD2 (5 bases). The TCR was taken from a young man in good health. What was sequenced was naive CD8+ T cells sorted from blood. The CDR3 is CASSLRGGNEQFF. The CDR3 DNA follows: TGTGCCAGCAGTTTAAGAGGAGGCAATGAGCAGTTCTTC.